The present T cell receptor beta chain was sequenced within a study of blood T cell repertoires in COVID-19. Looking at the study overall: T cells, B-cell-depleted T cells, or PBMCs supplied cDNA or gDNA.

Study members were between 18 and 89 years old and lived in 20 to 25 US regions. Cohort allocation depended upon clinical history that participants reported. Libraries were prepared by immunoSEQ multiplex PCR; TCRdb keeps only in-frame clonotypes and omits some of them. The table has roughly 250,000 clones, approximately 86% seen once. Sequencing was performed on PBMCs or T cells enriched from blood (not recorded which). The TCR sequence derives from a woman aged 25 to 39 with acute COVID-19.

CDR3 DNA sequence: TGTGCCTCGTCCCGGGTAGCGGTAAACAATGAGCAGTTCTTC. Translation gives CASSRVAVNNEQFF. The rearrangement joins TRBV28 to TRBJ2-1, with D perhaps TRBD2 (6 bases). Germline values: CDR1 MDHEN, CDR2 SYDVKM. This CDR3 region has 14 residues. V lost 11 bases to trimming and J lost 5 bases, with 19 bases between them. The full variable domain, with the rest looked up from reference TRBV28 and TRBJ2-1, is DVKVTQSSRYLVKRTGEKVFLECVQDMDHENMFWYRQDPGLGLRLIYFSYDVKMKEKGDIPEGYSVSREKKERFSLILESASTNQTSMYLCASSRVAVNNEQFFGPGTRLTVL.